This entry features one T cell receptor (beta chain) sequence. The V gene end was trimmed by 6 bases and the J gene end by 6 bases; junction bases not matched to a gene: 13. The CDR3 covers 17 residues. Germline V gene data show CDR1 as MNHEY and CDR2 as SMNVEV (reference sequence). In the study's own analysis: Reference gene primers were amplified, and this amplification served to estimate nucleated cell counts. TCRdb's table, derived via immunoSEQ multiplex PCR, lists solely in-frame clones and lacks some. V and J calls plus clone size are reproduced from that table; the DNA served to infer D and trimming. The sample consists of a few hundred thousand clones, roughly 90% of them appearing once. This specimen comes from a study of blood T cell repertoires in COVID-19. In the study overall: Researchers got acute and convalescent COVID-19 samples from the United States, Italy and Spain.

The chain combines TRBV27 with TRBJ1-6; 8 bases are shared with TRBD1. Source material: PBMCs or T cells enriched from blood (not recorded which). This receptor was obtained from a woman aged 18-29 years with acute COVID-19. The CDR3 nucleotides are TGTGCCAGCAGATTAGGACAGGGACGTGGGCTTAATTCACCCCTCCACTTT. It encodes CASRLGQGRGLNSPLHF.